The rows below give T cell receptor beta chains drawn from one sample of a study of blood T cells in healthy people across ages. TCRdb fed the 5' RACE reads into MiXCR, producing one record per CDR3 protein. Of fewer than 1.5 million distinct CDR3 sequences listed, roughly 40% are singletons. Sequencing input: blood. Source of these receptors: a woman aged 18-29 years in good health. The CDR3 runs from the conserved cysteine through the conserved F or W. Each record gives: clone size, J gene, V gene, D gene, CDR3 DNA, CDR3 protein. The D gene is left open where the match is weak. Only part of the rows carry a size: once, few, many, or a class if the clone is expanded.

>-|TRBJ1-2|TRBV29-1|-
TGCAGCGTCTCGAGAGGACAGGGCTACACCTTC
CSVSRGQGYTF
>-|TRBJ1-2|TRBV7-2|-
TGTGCCAGCAGCCTCCCCGGGGTCCAACTAGGTGGCTACACCTTC
CASSLPGVQLGGYTF
>-|TRBJ1-1|TRBV6-5|-
TGTGCCAGCAGCTGGCAAGTGAACACTGAAGCTTTCTTT
CASSWQVNTEAFF
>few|TRBJ2-1|TRBV5-1|TRBD2
TGCGCCAGCGAACTAGCGGGAGCGTTCTCTGGGGTCCACAATGAGCAGTTCTTC
CASELAGAFSGVHNEQFF
>-|TRBJ2-7|TRBV12-3/TRBV12-4|-
TGTGCCAGCAGTTCAGGGGGACCAGCGGGAGCCTACGAGCAGTACTTC
CASSSGGPAGAYEQYF
>-|TRBJ2-2|TRBV12-5|-
TGTGCTAGTGGTTTGGTACTAGGGGGTCCGAACACCGGGGAGCTGTTTTTT
CASGLVLGGPNTGELFF
>few|TRBJ2-7|TRBV7-9|TRBD2
TGTGCCAGCAGCTTAGGCCAGGGCTCCGGGACTAGCGTCTACGAGCAGTACTTC
CASSLGQGSGTSVYEQYF
>-|TRBJ2-5|TRBV10-2|TRBD2
TGCGCCAGCAGTGGTATAGCGGGGGAGCAAATAGAGACCCAGTACTTC
CASSGIAGEQIETQYF
>-|TRBJ2-7|TRBV7-2|-
TGTGCCAGCAGCCTAAAACTAGACCACGAGCAGTACTTC
CASSLKLDHEQYF
>few|TRBJ2-7|TRBV9|TRBD2
TGTGCCAGCAGCTCCCGGACGGGAGGGCCCTACGAGCAGTACTTC
CASSSRTGGPYEQYF
>-|TRBJ2-3|TRBV20-1|TRBD2
TGCAGTGCGCCAAGGACTAGCGGCCCCACAGATACGCAGTATTTT
CSAPRTSGPTDTQYF
>-|TRBJ2-3|TRBV5-1|-
TGCGCCAGCCGCCCAGAAATGGATACGCAGTATTTT
CASRPEMDTQYF
>many|TRBJ1-6|TRBV6-1|-
TGTGCCAGCTCGGGCAATTCACCCCTCCACTTT
CASSGNSPLHF
>-|TRBJ2-5|TRBV2|TRBD2
TGTGCCAGCAGTGGTCTAGCGGGGGCCAAAGAGACCCAGTACTTC
CASSGLAGAKETQYF
>few|TRBJ1-6|TRBV4-2|-
TGTGCCAGCAGCCAACTCTCGGGGGGCGGATCACCCCTCCACTTT
CASSQLSGGGSPLHF
>-|TRBJ2-1|TRBV5-5|-
TGTGCCGGCAGCCACCATCCAGTCGATGAGCAGTTCTTC
CAGSHHPVDEQFF
>-|TRBJ1-4|TRBV10-2|-
TGCGCCAGCAGTGAACAGATAAATGAAAAACTGTTTTTT
CASSEQINEKLFF
>few|TRBJ1-2|TRBV7-9|-
TGTGCCAGCAGCGCACAACAGGGTCGCTATGGCTACACCTTC
CASSAQQGRYGYTF
>once|TRBJ1-2|TRBV30|TRBD1
TGTGCCTGGACCCGGGGACAGGGGAACTATGGCTACACCTTC
CAWTRGQGNYGYTF
>-|TRBJ2-2|TRBV6-1|TRBD1
TGTGCCAGCAGTGAGGTTCTACAGGGGTCCGGGGAGCTGTTTTTT
CASSEVLQGSGELFF
>few|TRBJ2-1|TRBV12-5|-
TGTGCTAGTGGTTTGCCGGTGTGGACAGAAACCCACAATGAGCAGTTCTTC
CASGLPVWTETHNEQFF
>few|TRBJ1-5|TRBV12-3/TRBV12-4|-
TGTGCCAGCAGCACTCTCGGGAGTCTAAATCAGCCCCAGCATTTT
CASSTLGSLNQPQHF
>-|TRBJ2-7|TRBV4-1|-
TGCGCCAGCAGCCAATCCCCAGGAGCAGAGCAGTACTTC
CASSQSPGAEQYF
>-|TRBJ2-3|TRBV28|-
TGTGCCAGCAGTCCCCCCCCGTGGGATACGCAGTATTTT
CASSPPPWDTQYF
>-|TRBJ2-7|TRBV4-1|TRBD2
TGCGCCAGCAGCCAACAACCCCTGATGCTAGCGGTCTTTAAGGTATCCTACAATGAGCAGTACTTC
CASSQQPLMLAVFKVSYNEQYF
>few|TRBJ2-1|TRBV3-1|TRBD2
TGTGCCAGCAGGCGGTCTAGCGGGGGTCCTGGGAATGAGCAGTTCTTC
CASRRSSGGPGNEQFF
>-|TRBJ1-2|TRBV7-2|-
TGTGCCAGCAGCCCAATGGAGGCCGGGCTCCGAGCTATTTATGGCTACACCTTC
CASSPMEAGLRAIYGYTF
>-|TRBJ2-1|TRBV5-1|-
TGCGCCAGCAGCTTGGAGAGAGCGGATGAGCAGTTCTTC
CASSLERADEQFF
>few|TRBJ2-1|TRBV20-1|-
TGCAGTGCTAATCCCCAGCGGGTGCTTTTGGGCGAGCAGTTCTTC
CSANPQRVLLGEQFF
>-|TRBJ2-1|TRBV28|-
TGTGCCAGCAGCCAACAGGGACCCGGAATCTACAATGAGCAGTTCTTC
CASSQQGPGIYNEQFF
>-|TRBJ1-4|TRBV20-1|-
TGCAGTGCTAGAGGGCGACAGCCCGAGGGTGAAAAACTGTTTTTT
CSARGRQPEGEKLFF
>-|TRBJ2-7|TRBV5-1|TRBD2
TGCGCCAGCAGCATGTATCCGGGAGGTTACGAGCAGTACTTC
CASSMYPGGYEQYF
>-|TRBJ1-6|TRBV12-3/TRBV12-4|-
TGTGCCAGCAGCCCTCACGTCGGTGGTTCACCCCTCCACTTT
CASSPHVGGSPLHF
>few|TRBJ2-3|TRBV2|-
TGTGCCAGCCCCGGGCCGGCGGTCGGCACAGATACGCAGTATTTT
CASPGPAVGTDTQYF
>-|TRBJ2-5|TRBV4-1|-
TGCGCCAGCAGCCAAGAACAGGGCGGAGGTCAGACCCAGTACTTC
CASSQEQGGGQTQYF
>few|TRBJ1-1|TRBV6-6|TRBD1
TGTGCCAGCAGTTACCCAACTGGACAGGGGGGGGCTTTCTTT
CASSYPTGQGGAFF
>-|TRBJ1-4|TRBV2|-
TGTGCCAGCAGTGGACCCCCAAGGGGTGAAAAACTGTTTTTT
CASSGPPRGEKLFF
>few|TRBJ2-5|TRBV15|TRBD1
TGTGCCACCAGCAGGGGACAGGGTAATGTTTACCAAGAGACCCAGTACTTC
CATSRGQGNVYQETQYF
>few|TRBJ1-1|TRBV2|TRBD1
TGTGCCAGAAGTGGGGCAGGGGGCACTGAAGCTTTCTTT
CARSGAGGTEAFF
>many|TRBJ2-7|TRBV20-1|-
TGCAGTGCAGGGGGCTCCTACGAGCAGTACTTC
CSAGGSYEQYF
>-|TRBJ1-5|TRBV7-9|-
TGTGCCAGCAGCCCACAGGGTTTTGGTCAGCCCCAGCATTTT
CASSPQGFGQPQHF
>few|TRBJ2-4|TRBV5-6|TRBD1
TGTGCCAGCATGGGGGGGACAGGGGGCATTCAGTACTTC
CASMGGTGGIQYF